Sequencing of this TCR beta chain was carried out in a study of blood T cell repertoires in COVID-19. Study background: T cells, B-cell-depleted T cells, or PBMCs supplied cDNA or gDNA.

This table comes from immunoSEQ multiplex PCR, and its TCRdb copy is limited to in-frame clones, with some not included. In the table there are under 150,000 clones, about 85% of which are singletons. The CDR3 has 14 amino acids. Trimming took 2 bases from V and 6 from J, leaving 14 bases between them. Per germline, CDR1 SGDLS and CDR2 YYNGEE. The receptor was isolated from a woman in her sixties or seventies with COVID-19, enrolled during active disease. The source material was peripheral blood. The V gene is TRBV9, the J gene TRBJ1-1; the D gene is possibly TRBD1 (6 bases). CDR3 sequence: CASSVTGGRSEAFF. The CDR3 nucleotides are TGTGCCAGCAGCGTTACGGGGGGCCGTTCTGAAGCTTTCTTT.